This is a list of T cell receptor beta chains from one sample in a study of T cell responses to AZD1222 COVID-19 vaccine. Profiling relied on immunoSEQ multiplex PCR, and the TCRdb table lists in-frame clones only, not all of them. The sample includes about 200,000 clones, about 92% of them seen just once. This sample comprised peripheral blood, obtained 28 days after the second dose of the MenACWY control vaccine. The receptors were gathered from an adult who received the MenACWY meningococcal vaccine as a control. The CDR3 runs from the conserved cysteine through the conserved F or W. The order of the fields is V gene, J gene, D gene, clone size, CDR3 protein, CDR3 DNA. A D gene is named only where the DNA matches it firmly. Only part of the rows carry a size: once, few, many, or a class if the clone is expanded.

TRBV7-3	TRBJ2-4	-	-	CASSLGGLENIQYF	TGTGCCAGCAGCTTAGGGGGACTGGAAAACATTCAGTACTTC
TRBV7-8	TRBJ2-1	TRBD2	-	CASSLPPKGLAGADEQFF	TGTGCCAGCAGCCTCCCCCCCAAGGGACTAGCGGGAGCCGATGAGCAGTTCTTC
TRBV19	TRBJ1-2	-	-	CASSIIGAIGGGDGYTF	TGTGCCAGTAGTATAATAGGAGCGATTGGGGGCGGGGATGGCTACACCTTC
TRBV30	TRBJ1-5	-	-	CAYSGSRGQPQHF	TGTGCCTACTCCGGGAGCCGCGGACAGCCCCAGCATTTT
TRBV9	TRBJ2-7	TRBD1	-	CASSKGGTGNYEQYF	TGTGCCAGCAGCAAGGGGGGGACAGGGAACTACGAGCAGTACTTC
TRBV9	TRBJ1-5	TRBD1	-	CASSVGQGGNQPQHF	TGTGCCAGCAGCGTAGGGCAGGGGGGAAATCAGCCCCAGCATTTT
TRBV5-6	TRBJ2-1	TRBD2	-	CASSLAQREWNEQFF	TGTGCCAGCAGCTTGGCCCAGCGGGAGTGGAATGAGCAGTTCTTC
TRBV10-2	TRBJ1-6	-	few	CASSSPGGYSPLHF	TGCGCCAGCAGTTCTCCTGGAGGGTATTCACCCCTCCACTTT
TRBV19	TRBJ1-5	-	-	CATGGQPQHF	TGTGCTACTGGGGGACAGCCCCAGCATTTT
TRBV4-1	TRBJ2-2	TRBD2	-	CASSLLRLASGSKDTGELFF	TGCGCCAGCAGCCTTCTTCGACTAGCTAGCGGGAGTAAGGACACCGGGGAGCTGTTTTTT
TRBV6-1	TRBJ2-3	-	-	CASSHDPRSTDTQYF	TGTGCCAGCAGTCACGACCCGCGGTCCACAGATACGCAGTATTTT
TRBV9	TRBJ1-3	-	-	CASSVGGYPGNTIYF	TGTGCCAGCAGCGTCGGCGGATACCCAGGAAACACCATATATTTT
TRBV11-2	TRBJ1-1	-	-	CASSLRRGGLLDEAFF	TGTGCCAGCAGCTTAAGGCGGGGGGGCCTCCTCGATGAAGCTTTCTTT
TRBV9	TRBJ2-1	-	once	CASSATGNRDEQFF	TGTGCCAGCAGCGCTACGGGGAATCGGGATGAGCAGTTCTTC
TRBV27	TRBJ2-7	-	-	CASSFGQSYEQYF	TGTGCCAGCAGTTTTGGTCAGTCCTACGAGCAGTACTTC
TRBV7-9	TRBJ1-1	-	-	CASSLGFPTEAFF	TGTGCCAGCAGCTTAGGATTCCCCACTGAAGCTTTCTTT
TRBV27	TRBJ1-1	-	-	CASSWDTNTEAFF	TGTGCCAGCAGTTGGGACACCAACACTGAAGCTTTCTTT
TRBV10-3	TRBJ1-2	-	-	CAISDTGNYGYTF	TGTGCCATCAGTGATACGGGTAACTATGGCTACACCTTC
TRBV7-9	TRBJ2-1	-	-	CASSQYNGEQFF	TGTGCCAGCAGCCAGTACAACGGTGAGCAGTTCTTC
TRBV10-1	TRBJ2-2	-	-	CATKTANTGELFF	TGCGCCACAAAGACAGCGAACACCGGGGAGCTGTTTTTT
TRBV4-2	TRBJ2-1	TRBD2	-	CASSLGLAEGYEQFF	TGTGCCAGCAGCCTAGGACTAGCGGAGGGTTATGAGCAGTTCTTC
TRBV3-1/TRBV3-2	TRBJ1-3	-	-	CASSHYSRGAYSGNTIYF	TGTGCCAGCAGCCATTACTCAAGGGGCGCCTACTCTGGAAACACCATATATTTT
TRBV7-2	TRBJ1-2	-	-	CASSDGGGVANYGYTF	TGTGCCAGCAGCGATGGTGGTGGGGTCGCTAACTATGGCTACACCTTC
TRBV24-1	TRBJ2-7	TRBD1	-	CATSRRDSYEQYF	TGTGCCACCAGCCGACGGGACAGCTACGAGCAGTACTTC
TRBV5-1	TRBJ2-5	-	-	CASSLKETQYF	TGCGCCAGCAGCTTAAAAGAGACCCAGTACTTC
TRBV10-3	TRBJ1-3	TRBD1	-	CAISDGRLDRPKSGNTIYF	TGTGCCATCAGTGACGGGCGGCTGGACAGGCCCAAGTCTGGAAACACCATATATTTT
TRBV14	TRBJ1-2	-	once	CASSQDFMDSYGYTF	TGTGCCAGCAGCCAAGACTTCATGGATTCCTATGGCTACACCTTC
TRBV7-2	TRBJ1-1	-	-	CASSAFTNTEAFF	TGTGCCAGCAGCGCGTTTACGAACACTGAAGCTTTCTTT
TRBV28	TRBJ1-3	-	-	CASSFSYTRGSGNTIYF	TGTGCCAGCAGCTTTTCCTATACCAGGGGTTCTGGAAACACCATATATTTT
TRBV5-1	TRBJ2-2	-	-	CASSLLATKSNTGELFF	TGCGCCAGCAGCTTGTTAGCAACAAAGTCGAACACCGGGGAGCTGTTTTTT
TRBV27	TRBJ2-7	-	-	CASSLSINSYEQYF	TGTGCCAGCAGTTTATCCATAAACTCCTACGAGCAGTACTTC
TRBV9	TRBJ2-7	TRBD2	-	CASSHGAGEIGYEQYF	TGTGCCAGCTCCCATGGAGCGGGAGAGATCGGCTACGAGCAGTACTTC
TRBV6-5	TRBJ1-1	-	-	CASSYSPAGRAFF	TGTGCCAGCAGTTACTCTCCGGCAGGGCGGGCTTTCTTT
TRBV10-3	TRBJ2-5	-	-	CAISVAGAGLETQYF	TGTGCCATCAGTGTAGCAGGGGCGGGTTTGGAGACCCAGTACTTC
TRBV10-3	TRBJ1-3	-	-	CAISESEDSGNTIYF	TGTGCCATCAGTGAATCGGAAGATTCTGGAAACACCATATATTTT
TRBV28	TRBJ1-2	-	-	CASSLGTINYGYTF	TGTGCCAGCAGTTTAGGTACAATTAACTATGGCTACACCTTC
TRBV2	TRBJ1-4	-	-	CASGPRSNEKLFF	TGTGCCAGCGGCCCCCGGAGTAATGAAAAACTGTTTTTT
TRBV2	TRBJ2-7	-	-	CASRAGTGDYEQYF	TGTGCCAGCAGAGCCGGGACTGGAGACTACGAGCAGTACTTC
TRBV19	TRBJ1-1	-	-	CASSISRQSEAFF	TGTGCCAGTAGTATTAGCCGACAATCCGAAGCTTTCTTT
TRBV7-9	TRBJ1-6	-	-	CASSFGGGGNDSPLHF	TGTGCCAGCAGCTTTGGAGGGGGTGGAAATGATTCACCCCTCCACTTT
TRBV7-3	TRBJ2-2	-	-	CASSPGGPGELFF	TGTGCCAGCAGCCCCGGGGGACCCGGGGAGCTGTTTTTT
TRBV21-1	TRBJ1-1	-	-	CASSKNRKNTEAFF	TGTGCCAGCAGCAAAAACAGGAAGAACACTGAAGCTTTCTTT
TRBV9	TRBJ1-4	TRBD1	-	CASSPRPDRENEKLFF	TGTGCCAGCAGCCCGCGCCCGGACAGGGAAAATGAAAAACTGTTTTTT
TRBV27	TRBJ2-2	-	once	CASLGGGTGELFF	TGTGCCAGCCTTGGAGGGGGCACCGGGGAGCTGTTTTTT
TRBV11-2	TRBJ2-7	TRBD2	-	CASSLREREWQYF	TGTGCCAGCAGCTTGCGGGAGCGGGAGTGGCAGTACTTC
TRBV27	TRBJ2-7	TRBD1	-	CASSLIGTGSSYEQYF	TGTGCCAGCAGTTTAATAGGGACAGGAAGCTCCTACGAGCAGTACTTC
TRBV11-1	TRBJ2-2	-	-	CASSSWGSGELFF	TGTGCCAGCAGCTCTTGGGGGTCCGGGGAGCTGTTTTTT
TRBV5-8	TRBJ2-1	-	-	CASSSRGSPYNEQFF	TGTGCCAGCAGCTCACGGGGGTCCCCCTACAATGAGCAGTTCTTC
TRBV5-1	TRBJ2-7	-	-	CASSPDPTGPRKGHEQYF	TGCGCCAGCAGCCCTGACCCGACAGGCCCGCGGAAGGGGCACGAGCAGTACTTC
TRBV27	TRBJ2-7	-	once	CASRQGPNNIYEQYF	TGTGCCAGCAGACAAGGACCAAACAACATCTACGAGCAGTACTTC
TRBV14	TRBJ1-5	-	-	CASSPGAHQPQHF	TGTGCCAGCAGCCCAGGGGCCCATCAGCCCCAGCATTTT
TRBV6-5	TRBJ1-2	TRBD1	-	CASTPGQGLAKGYTF	TGTGCCAGCACCCCAGGACAGGGATTGGCGAAGGGCTACACCTTC
TRBV4-1	TRBJ1-1	-	-	CASSRTGPSTEAFF	TGCGCCAGCAGCCGAACAGGACCTAGCACTGAAGCTTTCTTT